A selection of T cell receptor beta chains follows, all from one sample in a study of T cells in Graves' hyperthyroidism and ophthalmopathy. TCRdb passed the multiplex PCR reads through MiXCR, listing each CDR3 protein once. The table shows about 600,000 distinct CDR3 sequences, with approximately 16% occurring only once. The specimen sequenced was blood. Every receptor here comes from a woman in her forties with Graves' ophthalmopathy. Each CDR3 is given with its conserved first and last residue. The D gene is left open where the match is weak. Not every row has a clone size; where given, it reads once, few, many or a size class.

size: -
V: TRBV7-8
D: -
J: TRBJ2-7
CDR3: CASSLNLAPYEQYF
DNA: TGTGCCAGCAGCTTAAACCTCGCTCCCTACGAGCAGTACTTC

size: few
V: TRBV28
D: TRBD1
J: TRBJ2-7
CDR3: CASTTWTGISYEQYF
DNA: TGTGCCAGCACCACCTGGACAGGGATTTCCTACGAGCAGTACTTC

size: many
V: TRBV12-3/TRBV12-4
D: -
J: TRBJ2-7
CDR3: CASKTGSYEQYF
DNA: TGTGCCAGCAAAACAGGTTCCTACGAGCAGTACTTC

size: many
V: TRBV20-1
D: TRBD1
J: TRBJ2-1
CDR3: CSARDPGQGGYNEQFF
DNA: TGCAGTGCTAGAGATCCCGGACAGGGAGGATACAATGAGCAGTTCTTC

size: many
V: TRBV20-1
D: TRBD1
J: TRBJ2-2
CDR3: CSAREGQGDIGELFF
DNA: TGCAGTGCTAGGGAGGGACAGGGGGATATTGGGGAGCTGTTTTTT

size: many
V: TRBV6-1
D: -
J: TRBJ2-1
CDR3: CASSEEGQAHNEQFF
DNA: TGTGCCAGCAGTGAAGAGGGGCAGGCTCACAATGAGCAGTTCTTC

size: few
V: TRBV18
D: TRBD1
J: TRBJ1-1
CDR3: CASSPVEGANTEAFF
DNA: TGTGCCAGCTCCCCAGTAGAGGGGGCGAACACTGAAGCTTTCTTT

size: many
V: TRBV11-2
D: -
J: TRBJ2-7
CDR3: CASSLGRGLYEQYF
DNA: TGTGCCAGCAGCTTGGGACGTGGCTTATACGAGCAGTACTTC

size: many
V: TRBV2
D: -
J: TRBJ2-5
CDR3: CASSRGGGETQYF
DNA: TGTGCCAGCAGTCGCGGAGGAGGGGAGACCCAGTACTTC

size: -
V: TRBV19
D: -
J: TRBJ1-1
CDR3: CASNWRGSEAFF
DNA: TGTGCCAGTAATTGGAGGGGCTCTGAAGCTTTCTTT

size: few
V: TRBV20-1
D: -
J: TRBJ2-7
CDR3: CSARKWSSGSEQYF
DNA: TGCAGTGCTAGAAAGTGGAGTAGCGGCTCGGAGCAGTACTTC

size: few
V: TRBV6-1
D: TRBD1
J: TRBJ1-6
CDR3: CASRKGQLDSPLHF
DNA: TGTGCCAGCAGGAAGGGACAGCTAGATTCACCCCTCCACTTT

size: many
V: TRBV20-1
D: -
J: TRBJ1-1
CDR3: CSARVTGRNTEAFF
DNA: TGCAGTGCTAGAGTGACGGGCAGGAACACTGAAGCTTTCTTT

size: few
V: TRBV9
D: TRBD1
J: TRBJ1-2
CDR3: CASRGQEYYGYTF
DNA: TGTGCCAGCAGGGGACAGGAATATTATGGCTACACCTTC

size: many
V: TRBV6-1
D: -
J: TRBJ2-5
CDR3: CASSDPPMPSLQETQYF
DNA: TGTGCCAGCAGTGACCCCCCCATGCCATCACTCCAAGAGACCCAGTACTTC

size: few
V: TRBV20-1
D: TRBD2
J: TRBJ2-3
CDR3: CSAGPAGGRDTQYF
DNA: TGCAGTGCGGGACCAGCGGGGGGGCGAGATACGCAGTATTTT

size: many
V: TRBV28
D: -
J: TRBJ1-1
CDR3: CASSVVTGEAFF
DNA: TGTGCCAGCAGCGTAGTCACCGGTGAAGCTTTCTTT

size: many
V: TRBV2
D: -
J: TRBJ2-1
CDR3: CASSEAGAAYNEQFF
DNA: TGTGCCAGCAGTGAAGCGGGGGCAGCCTACAATGAGCAGTTCTTC

size: few
V: TRBV28
D: TRBD1
J: TRBJ2-5
CDR3: CASSSGQAKETQYF
DNA: TGTGCCAGCAGTTCGGGACAGGCCAAAGAGACCCAGTACTTC

size: many
V: TRBV2
D: -
J: TRBJ1-5
CDR3: CASSDYSYSNQPQHF
DNA: TGTGCCAGCAGTGATTACAGCTATAGCAATCAGCCCCAGCATTTT

size: many
V: TRBV5-1
D: TRBD2
J: TRBJ2-3
CDR3: CASSRGTSGGDTQYF
DNA: TGCGCCAGCAGCCGTGGGACTAGCGGGGGAGATACGCAGTATTTT

size: many
V: TRBV5-1
D: -
J: TRBJ2-3
CDR3: CASSLHLAAQPGTDTQYF
DNA: TGCGCCAGCAGCTTGCATTTGGCTGCCCAACCGGGCACAGATACGCAGTATTTT

size: -
V: TRBV5-1
D: -
J: TRBJ1-2
CDR3: CASSPGPTRDGYTF
DNA: TGCGCCAGCAGCCCCGGCCCTACGAGGGATGGCTACACCTTC

size: few
V: TRBV28
D: TRBD1
J: TRBJ2-2
CDR3: CASSLFPGGTGGSANTGELFF
DNA: TGTGCCAGCAGTTTATTTCCGGGGGGGACAGGGGGGTCGGCGAACACCGGGGAGCTGTTTTTT

size: few
V: TRBV27
D: -
J: TRBJ1-1
CDR3: CASSLNRHMNTGAFF
DNA: TGTGCCAGCAGTTTAAATCGACACATGAACACTGGAGCTTTCTTT

size: many
V: TRBV27
D: -
J: TRBJ2-1
CDR3: CASSLLGQTYNEQFF
DNA: TGTGCCAGCAGTTTATTGGGGCAGACCTACAATGAGCAATTCTTC

size: many
V: TRBV28
D: -
J: TRBJ2-3
CDR3: CASSRGTLGTDTQYF
DNA: TGTGCCAGCAGCCGCGGGACTCTGGGCACAGATACGCAGTATTTT

size: many
V: TRBV20-1
D: -
J: TRBJ2-3
CDR3: CSARDTILTTDTQYF
DNA: TGCAGTGCTAGAGATACCATCCTTACCACAGATACGCAGTATTTT

size: many
V: TRBV28
D: TRBD2
J: TRBJ2-7
CDR3: CASRTSGRMGYEQYF
DNA: TGTGCCAGCAGGACTAGCGGGAGGATGGGCTACGAGCAGTACTTC

size: many
V: TRBV20-1
D: TRBD1
J: TRBJ2-7
CDR3: CSARDSGDRGYEQYF
DNA: TGCAGTGCTAGAGACTCGGGGGACAGGGGCTACGAGCAGTACTTC

size: -
V: TRBV5-1
D: TRBD1
J: TRBJ2-5
CDR3: CASSLATGGVSETQYF
DNA: TGCGCCAGCAGCTTGGCAACAGGGGGCGTATCAGAGACCCAGTACTTC

size: -
V: TRBV24-1
D: -
J: TRBJ2-1
CDR3: CATSDLSGTGTYNEQFF
DNA: TGTGCCACCAGTGATTTGAGTGGTACAGGGACCTACAATGAGCAGTTCTTC

size: -
V: TRBV3-1
D: -
J: TRBJ1-4
CDR3: CASSQVGRGNEKLFF
DNA: TGTGCCAGCAGCCAAGTGGGGCGAGGTAATGAAAAACTGTTTTTT

size: few
V: TRBV27
D: -
J: TRBJ2-2
CDR3: CASSSRFGTGELFF
DNA: TGTGCCAGCAGCAGCAGGTTTGGCACCGGGGAGCTGTTTTTT

size: -
V: TRBV28
D: TRBD2
J: TRBJ2-4
CDR3: CASSGRTRAKNIQYF
DNA: TGTGCCAGCAGTGGAAGGACTAGGGCCAAAAACATTCAGTACTTC

size: -
V: TRBV14
D: -
J: TRBJ2-1
CDR3: CASSLTYYNEQFF
DNA: TGTGCCAGCAGTCTTACCTACTACAATGAGCAGTTCTTC

size: many
V: TRBV13
D: TRBD1
J: TRBJ2-7
CDR3: CASSFAGTGASYEQYF
DNA: TGTGCCAGCAGCTTCGCCGGGACAGGGGCGTCCTACGAGCAGTACTTC

size: -
V: TRBV5-1
D: TRBD1
J: TRBJ2-2
CDR3: CASSPGQGATGELFF
DNA: TGCGCCAGCAGCCCCGGACAGGGGGCCACCGGGGAGCTGTTTTTT

size: -
V: TRBV5-1
D: -
J: TRBJ2-5
CDR3: CASSLGYQQHQETQYF
DNA: TGCGCCAGCAGCTTGGGGTACCAACAACATCAAGAGACCCAGTACTTC

size: few
V: TRBV6-1
D: TRBD2
J: TRBJ2-3
CDR3: CASSDPRVYGTSPTDTQYF
DNA: TGCGCCAGCAGTGACCCCCGGGTTTATGGGACTAGCCCCACAGATACGCAGTATTTT

size: many
V: TRBV6-1
D: -
J: TRBJ2-7
CDR3: CASYVNGDLTYEQYF
DNA: TGTGCCAGCTACGTTAACGGTGATTTAACCTACGAGCAGTACTTC

size: few
V: TRBV6-1
D: TRBD2
J: TRBJ2-7
CDR3: CASRETSGRARDEQYF
DNA: TGTGCCAGCAGGGAGACTAGCGGGAGGGCCAGGGACGAGCAGTACTTC

size: many
V: TRBV28
D: -
J: TRBJ1-3
CDR3: CASRQSEGVTSGNTIYF
DNA: TGTGCCAGCAGGCAGAGTGAGGGGGTTACTTCTGGAAACACCATATATTTT

size: once
V: TRBV11-2
D: -
J: TRBJ2-1
CDR3: CASSLEFSQDEQFF
DNA: TGTGCCAGCAGCTTAGAGTTCAGTCAGGATGAGCAGTTCTTC

size: -
V: TRBV7-3
D: -
J: TRBJ1-5
CDR3: CASSSGDPLMGCNQPQHF
DNA: TGTGCCAGCAGCTCCGGGGACCCATTAATGGGGTGCAATCAGCCCCAGCATTTT

size: -
V: TRBV4-1
D: -
J: TRBJ2-4
CDR3: CASSQETGVKNIQYF
DNA: TGCGCCAGCAGCCAAGAGACCGGGGTCAAAAACATTCAGTACTTC

size: many
V: TRBV7-2
D: TRBD2
J: TRBJ2-5
CDR3: CASSARRGVWETQYF
DNA: TGTGCCAGCAGCGCCCGACGGGGGGTATGGGAGACCCAGTACTTC

size: many
V: TRBV4-1
D: TRBD2
J: TRBJ2-1
CDR3: CASSQGLAGVSNEQFF
DNA: TGCGCCAGCAGCCAAGGATTAGCGGGAGTGTCCAATGAGCAGTTCTTC

size: few
V: TRBV20-1
D: TRBD2
J: TRBJ2-2
CDR3: CSAKSGSATGELFF
DNA: TGCAGTGCTAAAAGCGGGAGTGCGACCGGGGAGCTGTTTTTT

size: -
V: TRBV4-2
D: -
J: TRBJ1-2
CDR3: CASSQAEGGDYGYTF
DNA: TGTGCCAGCAGCCAAGCCGAGGGGGGGGACTATGGCTACACCTTC

size: -
V: TRBV5-1
D: TRBD2
J: TRBJ2-7
CDR3: CASSSLAGSYEQYF
DNA: TGCGCCAGCAGCTCCCTAGCGGGCTCCTACGAGCAGTACTTC

size: -
V: TRBV27
D: -
J: TRBJ2-2
CDR3: CASSLRWTNTGELFF
DNA: TGTGCCAGCAGCCTACGGTGGACGAACACCGGGGAGCTGTTTTTT

size: many
V: TRBV20-1
D: -
J: TRBJ1-1
CDR3: CSAREHVGDFTEAFF
DNA: TGCAGTGCTAGAGAACACGTAGGGGACTTCACTGAAGCTTTCTTT

size: -
V: TRBV19
D: -
J: TRBJ2-6
CDR3: CASKGATVRPSGANVLTF
DNA: TGTGCCAGTAAAGGGGCAACCGTGCGCCCCTCTGGGGCCAACGTCCTGACTTTC

size: few
V: TRBV18
D: TRBD1
J: TRBJ1-1
CDR3: CASSFMPDRGVQNTEAFF
DNA: TGTGCCAGCTCATTCATGCCCGACAGGGGGGTTCAGAACACTGAAGCTTTCTTT

size: many
V: TRBV28
D: TRBD1
J: TRBJ2-2
CDR3: CASSARDRETGELFF
DNA: TGTGCCAGCAGTGCCCGGGACAGGGAGACCGGGGAGCTGTTTTTT

size: -
V: TRBV10-3
D: -
J: TRBJ2-1
CDR3: CAISESSPQERREQFF
DNA: TGTGCCATCAGTGAGTCGAGTCCCCAAGAGAGGCGGGAGCAGTTCTTC

size: many
V: TRBV30
D: -
J: TRBJ2-7
CDR3: CAWKDVYEQYF
DNA: TGTGCCTGGAAGGACGTCTACGAGCAATACTTC

size: -
V: TRBV28
D: TRBD1
J: TRBJ2-7
CDR3: CASSRPGTGSYEQYF
DNA: TGTGCCAGCAGTCGTCCCGGGACAGGGTCGTACGAGCAGTACTTC